What follows describes a single TCR beta chain. Antigen unknown. These data originate in a study of blood T cells in healthy people across ages. General study findings and limits: TCR beta diversity per million T cells fell roughly linearly with age.

Through a sample-barcoded 5' primer and a J-beta primer mix, a second PCR was run for roughly 6 to 11 cycles. The template-switch adaptor was a 5' adaptor with 12 random nucleotides. It tagged each cDNA molecule. Sequencing recovered at least 2.5 million CDR3-containing paired-end reads from each sample. TCRdb reprocessed the 5' RACE reads with MiXCR, giving one entry per CDR3 protein. The sample lists about 1.8 million distinct CDR3 sequences; 40% to 55% were seen once. The sample taken for sequencing was blood. This receptor was obtained from a woman between 40 and 50 years old in good health.

The CDR3 here is CASFGNEQFF. In DNA form, the CDR3 reads TGTGCCAGCTTCGGGAATGAGCAGTTCTTC. The chain has TRBV2 and TRBJ2-1; the D is unclear. V lost 8 bases, J lost 7 bases, and 6 bases lay in between. Germline loops: CDR1 SNHLY, CDR2 FYNNEI. CDR3 size: 10 residues.